This entry describes one T cell receptor (beta chain). The entry originates in a study of blood T cell repertoires in COVID-19. The protocol was immunoSEQ multiplex PCR, while the TCRdb copy is restricted to in-frame clones and leaves out a portion. The sample lists 200,000 or so clones, 85% to 90% occurring once. Participants spanned ages about 18 to 100 years and resided in some 22 US areas. The specimen was PBMCs or T cells enriched from blood (not recorded which). The receptor's source is a woman under 30 in a cohort exposed to, infected with or recovered from COVID-19 (not recorded which).

The CDR3 DNA sequence: TGTGCCAGCAGCCGAACCTCAGGGCAGCCCCAGCATTTT. Translated, it gives CASSRTSGQPQHF. V gene TRBV13 combines with J gene TRBJ1-5; tentatively, D is TRBD1 (5 bases). This CDR3 comprises 13 residues. CDR1 is PRHDT, CDR2 FYEKMQ, per germline (reference sequence). Trimming cost V 5 bases and J 7 bases, with 12 bases left between them.